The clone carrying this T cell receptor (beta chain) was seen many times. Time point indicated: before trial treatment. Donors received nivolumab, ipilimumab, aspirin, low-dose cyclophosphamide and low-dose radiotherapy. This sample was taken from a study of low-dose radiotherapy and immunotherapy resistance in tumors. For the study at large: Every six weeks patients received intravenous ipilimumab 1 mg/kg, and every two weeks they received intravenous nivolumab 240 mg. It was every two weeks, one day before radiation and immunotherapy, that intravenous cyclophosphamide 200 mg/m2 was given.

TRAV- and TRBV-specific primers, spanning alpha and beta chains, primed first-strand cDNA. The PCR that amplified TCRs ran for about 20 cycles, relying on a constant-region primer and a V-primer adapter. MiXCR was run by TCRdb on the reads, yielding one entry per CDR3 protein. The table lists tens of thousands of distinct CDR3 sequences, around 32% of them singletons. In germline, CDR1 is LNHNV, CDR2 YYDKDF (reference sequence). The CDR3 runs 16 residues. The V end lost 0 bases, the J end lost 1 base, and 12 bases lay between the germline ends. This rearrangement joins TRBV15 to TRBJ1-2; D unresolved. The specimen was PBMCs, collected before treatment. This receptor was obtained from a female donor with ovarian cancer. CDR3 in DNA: TGTGCCACCAGCAGAGATCAGGCCCGACTTAACTATGGCTACACCTTC. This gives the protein CATSRDQARLNYGYTF.